This TCR beta chain came from a study of regulatory T cells in long-lasting Graves disease. Regarding the study as a whole: Preferential use of TRBV28, TRBJ1-2 and TRBJ2-5 was seen in persistent disease. Among persistent patients, a larger number of public clonotypes were shared (about 3,000) than among newly diagnosed patients (about 1,000).

As for time point: newly diagnosed GD, antithyroid drugs for less than 3 months. The TCR library used RNA extracted from PBMCs. In each case, Graves' disease was diagnosed per American Thyroid Association guidelines. Peripheral blood, around 9.4 milliliters of it, was drawn into EDTA tubes. Trimming shortened V by 3 bases and J by 0 bases, and 8 bases separated the two germline ends. The germline CDR1 and CDR2 sequences are MNHEY and SMNVEV (reference sequence). The CDR3 totals 14 residues. Libraries of TCR beta came from iRepertoire HTBI primers plus Arm-PCR of CDR3 regions. One entry per CDR3 protein, called by TCRdb with MiXCR from the multiplex PCR reads. The sample has hundreds of thousands of distinct CDR3 sequences; roughly 16% are singletons. At least ten counts were recorded for this clonotype. As yet, its antigen is unknown. A much bigger clone sits one base away, suggesting this may be a read error.

This clonotype was obtained from a female donor with Graves disease. This rearrangement joins TRBV27 to TRBJ1-1; no clear D. This specimen consisted of peripheral blood mononuclear cells (PBMCs), obtained at new diagnosis, from a patient treated with antithyroid drugs. CDR3 nucleotides: TGTGCCAGCAGTTTGGGCAACCTGAACACTGAAGCTTTCTTT. Its protein is CASSLGNLNTEAFF.